These 15 T cell receptor beta chains share one sample of origin, sequenced in a study of tissue T cells after allogeneic stem cell transplantation. As to time point: mouse harvest day 14 after allogeneic transplant. Tail vein injection delivered 10^7 T-cell-depleted bone marrow cells and 10^6 splenic CD5+ T cells. Assay: immunoSEQ multiplex PCR; the TCRdb copy retains only in-frame clones and omits some. Among roughly 1,900 clones listed, more than 35% were seen once. The sequencing input was lymph node tissue. Every receptor here comes from a female BALB/c mouse given C57BL/6 T cells with graft-versus-host disease after an allogeneic hematopoietic cell transplant.

This clone is termed medium-sized. Germline and genes: mouse. The read gets to within 1 residue of the CDR3 end, and the germline J gene fills in the rest. The genes are TRBV3 and TRBJ1-3; D may be TRBD1 (6 bases). The CDR3 consists of 14 residues. The ends were cut back, 5 bases at V and 1 base at J, with 9 bases in the middle. CDR1 is SNHLY and CDR2 is FYNGKV in the germline V gene (reference sequence). CDR3 DNA, as far as it was read: TGTGCCAGCAGCCGAACAGGGTCTGGAAATACGCTCTAT. Protein product: CASSRTGSGNTLY. In full, the CDR3 reads CASSRTGSGNTLYF.

A remark on this clone: Gene names and germline match the mouse. The read stops 1 residue short of the end of the CDR3; the missing end is completed from the germline J gene. This chain joins TRBV24 and TRBJ2-2; 7 bases line up with TRBD1. Germline lookup yields CDR1 KGHTA and CDR2 FRNEEI. V lost 4 bases and J lost 0; bases outside the gene matches: 5. CDR3 length: 16 amino acids. The DNA read from the CDR3 is TGTGCCAGCAGTCCCGACAGGGAAGCAAACACCGGGCAGCTCTAC. This sequence encodes CASSPDREANTGQLY. The full CDR3 protein reads CASSPDREANTGQLYF.

There are a few counts of this clone. Gene and germline names: mouse. The CDR3 end is not reached by the read, which stops 1 residue before it; the germline J gene fills it in. This chain uses TRBV12-2 with TRBJ2-4, with a weak D call TRBD1 (7 bases). Germline V CDR1 and CDR2: SGHLS, HYDKME. With 0 bases removed from V and 6 bases from J, the gap between germline ends came to 9 bases. The CDR3 length is 13 residues. Incomplete CDR3 DNA: TGTGCCAGCTCTCTCAGGGGGCGGAACACCTTGTAC. The encoded protein is CASSLRGRNTLY. In full, the CDR3 is CASSLRGRNTLYF.

Within the sample, this clone is medium-sized. The germline and genes are mouse ones. The read gets to within 1 residue of the CDR3 end, and the germline J gene fills in the rest. This sequence joins TRBV13-3 and TRBJ2-1, with 11 bases that match TRBD1. Per the germline V gene, CDR1 is NNHDY and CDR2 is SYVADS. With V trimmed by 6 bases and J by 7 bases, 3 bases remained unmatched. The CDR3 length is 13 residues. CDR3 loop: CASTWDRGAEQFF. The CDR3 bases that were read are TGTGCCAGCACCTGGGACAGGGGGGCTGAGCAGTTC.

In this sample, this clone turned up a few times. Gene names refer to mouse genes. The CDR3 goes on 1 residue after the read ends, and that part is filled in from the germline J gene. The V gene is TRBV26, the J gene TRBJ2-7, with TRBD2 matching over 8 bases. J was trimmed by 7 bases and V by 2 bases; bases with no gene match: 1. The CDR3 contains 12 residues. Per the germline V gene, CDR1 is KGHPV and CDR2 is FQNQEV (reference sequence). The CDR3 here is CASSLAGGEQYF. Incomplete CDR3 DNA: TGTGCCAGCAGTCTGGCTGGGGGGGAACAGTAC. The full variable domain, with the rest looked up from reference TRBV26 and TRBJ2-7, is NSKVIQTPRYLVKGQGQKAKMRCIPEKGHPVVFWYQQNKNNEFKFLINFQNQEVLQQIDMTEKRFSAECPSNSPCSLEIQSSEAGDSALYLCASSLAGGEQYFGPGTRLTVL.

To note about this clone: These gene names are mouse names. CDR3 residues: CASSHGPNTEVFF. The CDR3 bases that were read are TGTGCCAGCAGCCACGGACCAAACACAGAAGTCTTC. The chain uses TRBV5 and TRBJ1-1, with no clear D. The missing CDR3 end, 1 residue past where the read stops, is filled in from the germline J gene. The CDR3 is 13 residues long. Germline CDR1 and CDR2: LGHNA and YNLKQL (reference sequence). V dropped 3 bases and J dropped 0 bases, with 5 bases sitting between them.

This clone occurred a few times. The genes are named according to mouse. The read ends 1 residue early relative to the CDR3; the germline J gene fills the gap. The chain combines TRBV26 with TRBJ1-3; the D gene is possibly TRBD1 (6 bases). This CDR3 is built from 13 residues. Trimming left V 4 bases short and J 3 bases short, with 7 bases between. Germline V lookup: CDR1 KGHPV, CDR2 FQNQEV (reference sequence). The CDR3 loop reads CASSQGVGNTLYF. Partial CDR3 DNA: TGTGCCAGCAGTCAGGGGGTTGGAAATACGCTCTAT.

Comments on this clone: Gene names and germline refer to mouse. With the read ending 1 residue before the CDR3 end, the germline J gene is used to fill in that end. The V gene is TRBV26, the J gene TRBJ2-1, with D possibly TRBD1 on 6 matching bases. Germline V lookup: CDR1 KGHPV, CDR2 FQNQEV (reference sequence). CDR3 length: 13 residues. V shed 6 bases and J shed 4 bases, with 10 bases lying between them. The chain's CDR3 is CASRPGQYAEQFF. CDR3 bases read: TGTGCCAGCAGGCCGGGACAATATGCTGAGCAGTTC.

About this clone: Gene names and germline match the mouse. The read falls 1 residue short of the CDR3 end, and the missing part is taken from the germline J gene. The chain combines TRBV26 with TRBJ1-4; D remains unclear. In germline, CDR1 is KGHPV, CDR2 FQNQEV (reference sequence). V was cut by 2 bases and J by 1 base, with 8 bases left in between. The CDR3 is made up of 15 amino acids. The covered CDR3 bases are TGTGCCAGCAGTCTGAGACTGAATTCCAACGAAAGATTATTT. It encodes CASSLRLNSNERLF. The entire CDR3 protein is CASSLRLNSNERLFF.

This clone occurred a few times. Gene names and germline match the mouse. The part of the CDR3 DNA that was read is TGTGCAAGCAATTTAGGAGGGGCTGAGCAGTTC. The encoded protein is CASNLGGAEQF. The whole CDR3 region reads CASNLGGAEQFF. V and J are TRBV16 and TRBJ2-1; D uncertain. The missing CDR3 end, 1 residue past where the read stops, is filled in from the germline J gene. Germline V gives CDR1 SGHSA, CDR2 FRNQAP. The V gene lost 7 bases and the J gene lost 7 bases, with 11 bases spanning the gap. This CDR3 contains 12 residues. The full variable domain, in which reference TRBV16 and TRBJ2-1 provide the parts outside the CDR3, is NAGVIQTPRHKVTGKGQEATLWCEPISGHSAVFWYRQTIVQGLEFLTYFRNQAPIDDSGMPKERFSAQMPNQSHSTLKIQSTQPQDSAVYLCASNLGGAEQFFGPGTRLTVL.

To note about this clone: All gene names here are mouse names. The sequenced fragment ends 1 residue before the CDR3 boundary, so the rest is inferred from the germline J gene. This chain joins TRBV26 and TRBJ1-4; D call uncertain. Between the trimmed V and J ends, which lost 4 bases and 0 bases, there was a span of 6 bases. Germline lookup yields CDR1 KGHPV and CDR2 FQNQEV (reference sequence). The CDR3 contains 14 residues. CDR3 DNA (partial): TGTGCCAGCAGTCCCAGGATTTCCAACGAAAGATTATTT. This sequence encodes CASSPRISNERLF. The entire CDR3 protein reads CASSPRISNERLFF.

This clone has a handful of counts. Gene names are mouse gene names. The read gets to within 1 residue of the CDR3 end, and the germline J gene fills in the rest. The chain joins TRBV5 to TRBJ2-7; 10 bases are a match to TRBD2. The CDR3 is made up of 15 amino acids. CDR1 is LGHNA and CDR2 is YNLKQL in the germline V gene (reference sequence). J lost 0 bases, V lost 4 bases, and 3 bases had no gene match. CDR3 bases read: TGTGCCAGCAGCCGGACTGGGGGAAGCTCCTATGAACAGTAC. This sequence encodes CASSRTGGSSYEQY. The entire CDR3 reads CASSRTGGSSYEQYF.

Comment on this clone: The genes and germline here are from mouse. The read finishes 1 residue shy of the CDR3 end, and the germline J gene is used to complete it. The rearrangement joins TRBV29 to TRBJ1-1; weak D call: TRBD1 (6 bases). This CDR3 has 15 residues. Germline assignment: CDR1 MSHET and CDR2 SYDVDS. V shed 6 bases and J shed 0 bases, with 14 bases lying between them. CDR3 DNA, as far as it was read: TGTGCTAGCAGCCCCGGGACAAGTGCAAACACAGAAGTCTTC. Translating gives CASSPGTSANTEVF. The entire CDR3 is CASSPGTSANTEVFF.

This clone was seen a few times. Gene labels here are mouse ones. The CDR3 end is not reached by the read, which stops 1 residue before it; the germline J gene fills it in. This chain joins TRBV26 and TRBJ1-1; 10 nucleotides line up with TRBD1. The CDR3 runs to 13 residues. Unmatched junction bases numbered 1, after V lost 4 bases and J lost 5 bases. CDR1 is KGHPV, CDR2 FQNQEV, per germline (reference sequence). The CDR3 sequence is CASSQDRGTEVFF. The CDR3 DNA, read in part, is TGTGCCAGCAGTCAGGACAGGGGGACAGAAGTCTTC.

Concerning this clone itself: Any gene name here is a mouse gene name. The read gets to within 1 residue of the CDR3 end, and the germline J gene fills in the rest. The chain links TRBV13-2 to TRBJ2-5; 11 nucleotides match TRBD2. Germline V lookup: CDR1 NNHNN, CDR2 SYGAGS (reference sequence). This CDR3 is built from 16 residues. The V segment lost 2 bases and the J segment 6 bases; nucleotides outside the gene matches: 8. The chain's CDR3 is CASGERTGGARDTQYF. Incomplete CDR3 DNA: TGTGCCAGCGGTGAGAGAACTGGGGGGGCGCGGGACACCCAGTAC.